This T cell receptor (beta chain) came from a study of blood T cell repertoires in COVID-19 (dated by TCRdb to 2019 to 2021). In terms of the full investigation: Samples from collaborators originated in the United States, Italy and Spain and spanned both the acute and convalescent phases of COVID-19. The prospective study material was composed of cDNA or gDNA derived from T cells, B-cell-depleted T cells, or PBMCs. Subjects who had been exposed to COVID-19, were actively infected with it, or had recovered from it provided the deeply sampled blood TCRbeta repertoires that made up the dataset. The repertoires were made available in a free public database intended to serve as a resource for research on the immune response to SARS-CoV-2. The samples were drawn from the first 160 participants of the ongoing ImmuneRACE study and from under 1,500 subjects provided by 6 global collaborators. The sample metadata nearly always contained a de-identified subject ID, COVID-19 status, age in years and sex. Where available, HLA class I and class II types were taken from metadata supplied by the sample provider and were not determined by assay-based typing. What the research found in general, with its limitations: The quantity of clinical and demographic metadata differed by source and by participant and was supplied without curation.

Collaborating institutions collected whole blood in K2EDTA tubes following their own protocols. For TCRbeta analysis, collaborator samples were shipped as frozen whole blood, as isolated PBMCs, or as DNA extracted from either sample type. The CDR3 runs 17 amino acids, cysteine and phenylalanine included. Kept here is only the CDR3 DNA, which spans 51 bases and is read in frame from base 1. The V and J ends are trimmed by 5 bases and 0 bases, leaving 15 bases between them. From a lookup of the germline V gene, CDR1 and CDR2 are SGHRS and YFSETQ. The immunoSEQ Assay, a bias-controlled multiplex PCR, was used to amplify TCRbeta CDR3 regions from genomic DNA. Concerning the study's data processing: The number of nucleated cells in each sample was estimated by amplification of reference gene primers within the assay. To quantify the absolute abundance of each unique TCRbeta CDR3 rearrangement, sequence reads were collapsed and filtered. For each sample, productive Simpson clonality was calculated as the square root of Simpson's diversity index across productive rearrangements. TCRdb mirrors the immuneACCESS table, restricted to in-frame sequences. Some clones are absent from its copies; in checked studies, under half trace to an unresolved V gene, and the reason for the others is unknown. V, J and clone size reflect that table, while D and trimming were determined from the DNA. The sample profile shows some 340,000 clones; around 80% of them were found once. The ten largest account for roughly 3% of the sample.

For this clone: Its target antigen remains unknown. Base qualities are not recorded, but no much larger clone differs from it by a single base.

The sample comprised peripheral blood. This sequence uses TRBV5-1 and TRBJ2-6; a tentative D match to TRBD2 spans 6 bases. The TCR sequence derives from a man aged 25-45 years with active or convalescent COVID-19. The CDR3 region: CASSSQGLDSGANVLTF. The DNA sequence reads TGCGCCAGCAGTTCCCAGGGACTTGACTCTGGGGCCAACGTCCTGACTTTC.